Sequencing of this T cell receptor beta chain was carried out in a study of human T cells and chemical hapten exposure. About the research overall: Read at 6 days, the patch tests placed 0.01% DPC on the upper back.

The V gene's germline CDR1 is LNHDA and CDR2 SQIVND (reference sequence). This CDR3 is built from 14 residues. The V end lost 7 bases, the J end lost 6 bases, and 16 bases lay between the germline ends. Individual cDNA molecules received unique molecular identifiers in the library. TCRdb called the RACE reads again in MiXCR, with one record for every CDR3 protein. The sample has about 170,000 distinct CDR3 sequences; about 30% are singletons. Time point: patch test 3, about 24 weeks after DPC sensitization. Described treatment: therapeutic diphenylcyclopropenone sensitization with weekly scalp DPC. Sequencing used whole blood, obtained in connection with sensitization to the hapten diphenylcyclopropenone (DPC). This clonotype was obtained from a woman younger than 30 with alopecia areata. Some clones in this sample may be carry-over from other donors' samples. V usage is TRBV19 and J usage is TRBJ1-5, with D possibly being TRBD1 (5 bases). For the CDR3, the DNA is TGTGCCAGTAAGGGACTCCTCGGGGCTCAGCCCCAGCATTTT. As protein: CASKGLLGAQPQHF.